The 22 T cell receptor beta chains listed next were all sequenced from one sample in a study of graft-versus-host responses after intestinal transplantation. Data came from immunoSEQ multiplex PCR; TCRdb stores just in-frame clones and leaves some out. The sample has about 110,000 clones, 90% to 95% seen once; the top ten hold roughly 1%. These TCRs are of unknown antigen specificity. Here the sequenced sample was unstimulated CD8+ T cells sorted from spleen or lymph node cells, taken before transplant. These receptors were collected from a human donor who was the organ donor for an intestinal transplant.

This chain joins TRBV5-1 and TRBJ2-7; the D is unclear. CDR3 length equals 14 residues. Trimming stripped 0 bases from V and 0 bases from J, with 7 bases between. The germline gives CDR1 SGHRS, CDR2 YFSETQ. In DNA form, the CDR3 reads TGCGCCAGCAGCTTGGAAGGCGGCTCCTACGAGCAGTACTTC. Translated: CASSLEGGSYEQYF.

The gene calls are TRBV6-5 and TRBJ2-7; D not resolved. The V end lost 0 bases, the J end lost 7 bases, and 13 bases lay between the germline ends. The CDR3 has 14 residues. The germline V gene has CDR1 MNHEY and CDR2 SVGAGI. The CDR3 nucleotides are TGTGCCAGCAGTTACTCGGGCAGGAACGGGGAGCAGTACTTC. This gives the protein CASSYSGRNGEQYF.

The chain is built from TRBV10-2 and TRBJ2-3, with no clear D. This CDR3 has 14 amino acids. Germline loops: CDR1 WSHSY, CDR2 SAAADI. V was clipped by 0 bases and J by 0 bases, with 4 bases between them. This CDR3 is CASSESGSTDTQYF. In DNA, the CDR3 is TGCGCCAGCAGTGAGTCTGGAAGCACAGATACGCAGTATTTT.

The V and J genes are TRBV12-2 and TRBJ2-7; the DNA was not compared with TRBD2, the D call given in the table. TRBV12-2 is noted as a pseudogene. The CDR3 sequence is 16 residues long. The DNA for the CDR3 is TGTGCAAGTCGCTTAGTAACTAGCCAACCATCCTACGAGCAGTACTTC. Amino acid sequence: CASRLVTSQPSYEQYF.

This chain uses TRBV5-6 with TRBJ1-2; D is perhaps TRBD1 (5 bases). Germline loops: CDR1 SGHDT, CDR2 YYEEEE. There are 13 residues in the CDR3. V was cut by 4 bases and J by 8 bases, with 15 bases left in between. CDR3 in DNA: TGTGCCAGCAGCCGGAGGGGTCGGTACGGCTACACCTTC. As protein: CASSRRGRYGYTF.

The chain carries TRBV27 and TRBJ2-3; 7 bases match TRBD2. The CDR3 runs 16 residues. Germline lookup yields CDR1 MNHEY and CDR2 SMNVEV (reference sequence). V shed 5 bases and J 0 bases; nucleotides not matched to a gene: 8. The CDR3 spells CASSTRLALSTDTQYF. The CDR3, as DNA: TGTGCCAGCAGTACGAGACTAGCCCTGAGCACAGATACGCAGTATTTT.

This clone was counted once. Here the CDR3 DNA reads TGTGCCAGCAGTGGGTTCAGGGGAGATACGCAGTATTTT. This gives the protein CASSGFRGDTQYF. J is TRBJ2-3 and V is TRBV2; D is perhaps TRBD1 (6 bases). Looked up from germline, CDR1 is SNHLY and CDR2 is FYNNEI. The CDR3 is 13 amino acids. The V end was cut by 4 bases, the J end by 5 bases, with 10 bases between.

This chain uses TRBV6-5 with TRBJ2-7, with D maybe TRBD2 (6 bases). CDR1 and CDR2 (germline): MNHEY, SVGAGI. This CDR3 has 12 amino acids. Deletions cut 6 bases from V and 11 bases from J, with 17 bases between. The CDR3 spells CASSPGGSQEYF. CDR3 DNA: TGTGCCAGCAGCCCCGGGGGTTCCCAGGAGTACTTC.

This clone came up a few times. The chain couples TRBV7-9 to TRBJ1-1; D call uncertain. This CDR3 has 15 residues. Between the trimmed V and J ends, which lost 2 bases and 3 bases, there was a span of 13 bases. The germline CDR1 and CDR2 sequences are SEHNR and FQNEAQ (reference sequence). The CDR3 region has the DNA TGTGCCAGCAGCTTATATTTTGGGTCGTACACTGAAGCTTTCTTT. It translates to CASSLYFGSYTEAFF. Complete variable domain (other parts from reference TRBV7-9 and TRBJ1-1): DTGVSQNPRHKITKRGQNVTFRCDPISEHNRLYWYRQTLGQGPEFLTYFQNEAQLEKSRLLSDRFSAERPKGSFSTLEIQRTEQGDSAMYLCASSLYFGSYTEAFFGQGTRLTVV.

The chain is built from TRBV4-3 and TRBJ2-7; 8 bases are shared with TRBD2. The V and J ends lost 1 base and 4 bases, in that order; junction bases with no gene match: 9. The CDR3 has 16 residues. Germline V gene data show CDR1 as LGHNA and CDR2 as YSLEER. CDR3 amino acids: CASSQGSGSGFYEQYF. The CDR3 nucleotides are TGCGCCAGCAGCCAAGGGAGCGGGAGCGGATTTTACGAGCAGTACTTC.

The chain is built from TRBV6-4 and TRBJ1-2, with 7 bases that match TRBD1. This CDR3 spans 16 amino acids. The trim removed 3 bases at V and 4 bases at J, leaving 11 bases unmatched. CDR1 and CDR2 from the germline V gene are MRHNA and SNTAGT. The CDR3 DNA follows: TGTGCCAGCAGTGAGTGGGGAGACAGGGATATCTATGGCTACACCTTC. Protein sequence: CASSEWGDRDIYGYTF.

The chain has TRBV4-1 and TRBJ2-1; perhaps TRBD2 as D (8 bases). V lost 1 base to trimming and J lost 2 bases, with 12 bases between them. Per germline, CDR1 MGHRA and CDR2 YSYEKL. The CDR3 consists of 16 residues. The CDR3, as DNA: TGCGCCAGCAGCCAAGTTAGCGGGACAGCCTACAATGAGCAGTTCTTC. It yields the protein CASSQVSGTAYNEQFF.

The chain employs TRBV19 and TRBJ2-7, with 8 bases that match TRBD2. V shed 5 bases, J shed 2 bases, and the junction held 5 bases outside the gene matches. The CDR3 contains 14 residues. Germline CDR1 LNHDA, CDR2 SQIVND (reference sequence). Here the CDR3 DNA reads TGTGCCAGTAGTTTGTTAGCGGGACCCTACGAGCAGTACTTC. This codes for CASSLLAGPYEQYF.

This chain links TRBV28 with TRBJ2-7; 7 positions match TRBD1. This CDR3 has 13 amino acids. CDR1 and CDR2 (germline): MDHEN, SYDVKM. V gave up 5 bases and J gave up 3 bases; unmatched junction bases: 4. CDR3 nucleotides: TGTGCCAGCAGTCGCACAGGGGTCTACGAGCAGTACTTC. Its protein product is CASSRTGVYEQYF.

The CDR3, as DNA: TGTGCCAGTAGTATCTCTAGCGGTCCCTACGAGCAGTACTTC. Translating gives CASSISSGPYEQYF. The chain recombines TRBV19 with TRBJ2-7; 7 nucleotides match TRBD2. V was clipped by 3 bases and J by 2 bases; unmatched bases: 4. The CDR3 spans 14 residues. The germline V gene has CDR1 LNHDA and CDR2 SQIVND (reference sequence).

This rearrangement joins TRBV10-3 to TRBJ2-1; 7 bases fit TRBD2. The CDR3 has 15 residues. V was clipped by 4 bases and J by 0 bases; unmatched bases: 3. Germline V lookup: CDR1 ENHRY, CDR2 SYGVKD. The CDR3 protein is CAISASGTSYNEQFF. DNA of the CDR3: TGTGCCATCAGTGCCAGCGGGACCTCCTACAATGAGCAGTTCTTC.

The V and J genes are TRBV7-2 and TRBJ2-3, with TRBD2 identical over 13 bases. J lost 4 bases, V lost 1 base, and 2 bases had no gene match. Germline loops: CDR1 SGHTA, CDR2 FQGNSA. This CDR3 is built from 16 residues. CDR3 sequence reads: CASSLGTSGSADTQYF. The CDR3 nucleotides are TGTGCCAGCAGCTTAGGGACTAGCGGGAGTGCAGATACGCAGTATTTT.

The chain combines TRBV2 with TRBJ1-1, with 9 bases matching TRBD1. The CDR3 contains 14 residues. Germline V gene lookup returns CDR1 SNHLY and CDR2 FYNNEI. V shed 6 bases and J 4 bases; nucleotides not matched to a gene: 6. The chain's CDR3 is CASRGQGLPTEAFF. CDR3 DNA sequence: TGTGCCAGCAGGGGACAGGGTTTACCCACTGAAGCTTTCTTT.

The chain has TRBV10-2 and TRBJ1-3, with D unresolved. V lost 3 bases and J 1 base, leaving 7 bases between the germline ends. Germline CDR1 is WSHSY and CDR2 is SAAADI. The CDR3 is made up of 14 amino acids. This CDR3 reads CASSDQLSGNTIYF. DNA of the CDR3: TGCGCCAGCAGTGACCAGTTATCTGGAAACACCATATATTTT.

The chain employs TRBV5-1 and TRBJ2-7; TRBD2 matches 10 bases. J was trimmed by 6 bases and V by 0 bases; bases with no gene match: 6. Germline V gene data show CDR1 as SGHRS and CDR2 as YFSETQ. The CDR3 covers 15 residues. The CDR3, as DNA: TGCGCCAGCAGCTTGGGGCCTAGCGGGAGAGCCGAGCAGTACTTC. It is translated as CASSLGPSGRAEQYF. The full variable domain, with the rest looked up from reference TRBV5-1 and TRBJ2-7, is KAGVTQTPRYLIKTRGQQVTLSCSPISGHRSVSWYQQTPGQGLQFLFEYFSETQRNKGNFPGRFSGRQFSNSRSEMNVSTLELGDSALYLCASSLGPSGRAEQYFGPGTRLTVT.

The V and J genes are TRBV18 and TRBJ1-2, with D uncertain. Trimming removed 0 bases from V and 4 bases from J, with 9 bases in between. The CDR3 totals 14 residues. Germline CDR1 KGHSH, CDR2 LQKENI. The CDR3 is CASSPPNRPYGYTF. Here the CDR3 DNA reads TGTGCCAGCTCACCACCGAATCGGCCCTATGGCTACACCTTC. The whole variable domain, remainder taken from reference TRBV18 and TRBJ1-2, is NAGVMQNPRHLVRRRGQEARLRCSPMKGHSHVYWYRQLPEEGLKFMVYLQKENIIDESGMPKERFSAEFPKEGPSILRIQQVVRGDSAAYFCASSPPNRPYGYTFGSGTRLTVV.

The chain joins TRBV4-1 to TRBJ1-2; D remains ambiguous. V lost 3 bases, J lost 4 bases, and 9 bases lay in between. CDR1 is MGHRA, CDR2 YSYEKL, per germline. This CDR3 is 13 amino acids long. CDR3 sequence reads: CASSQESGYGYTF. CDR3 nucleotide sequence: TGCGCCAGCAGCCAGGAATCGGGCTATGGCTACACCTTC.